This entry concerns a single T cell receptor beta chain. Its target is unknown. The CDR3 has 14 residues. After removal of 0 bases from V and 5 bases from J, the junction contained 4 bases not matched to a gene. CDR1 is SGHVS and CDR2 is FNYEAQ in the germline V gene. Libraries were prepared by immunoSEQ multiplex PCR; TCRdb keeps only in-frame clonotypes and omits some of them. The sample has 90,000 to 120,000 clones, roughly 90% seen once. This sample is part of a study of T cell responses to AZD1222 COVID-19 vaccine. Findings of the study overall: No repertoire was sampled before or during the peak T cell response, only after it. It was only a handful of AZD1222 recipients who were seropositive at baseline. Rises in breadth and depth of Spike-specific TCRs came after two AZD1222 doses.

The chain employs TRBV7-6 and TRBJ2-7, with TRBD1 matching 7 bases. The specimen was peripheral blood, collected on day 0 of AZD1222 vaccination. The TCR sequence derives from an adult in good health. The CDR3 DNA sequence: TGTGCCAGCAGCTTAGCAGGGGGCGCGGACGAGCAGTACTTC. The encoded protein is CASSLAGGADEQYF.